The rows below give T cell receptor beta chains drawn from one sample of a study of blood T cells in healthy people across ages. TCRdb analysed the 5' RACE reads with MiXCR anew, one entry per CDR3 protein. The sample records 270,000 or so distinct CDR3 sequences, less than 30% being singletons. Sequencing used blood. These receptors all come from a woman in her 70s in good health. Both conserved end residues are part of each CDR3. The D gene is left open where the match is weak. Only some rows state a clone size, as once, few, many or a class for expanded clones.

TGCAGTGCGGAGATGCAGACCTCCTACAATGAGCAGTTCTTC,CSAEMQTSYNEQFF,.,TRBV20-1,.,TRBJ2-1
TGTGCCAGCAGCTTACAAGGACTACCCTACGGCTATGAGCAGTTCTTC,CASSLQGLPYGYEQFF,.,TRBV11-2,few,TRBJ2-1
TGTGCCAGCAGCTTAGGACTAGCGGGAGCAGTCGAGCAGTTCTTC,CASSLGLAGAVEQFF,TRBD2,TRBV7-3,.,TRBJ2-1
TGTGCCAGCAGCTTAGAGGGGGCGCCTGGCTACACCTTC,CASSLEGAPGYTF,TRBD1,TRBV7-9,once,TRBJ1-2
TGCGCCAGCAGCCGCCCGGGGCAGGGGGGCACCGGGTCCGTGCTGTTTTTT,CASSRPGQGGTGSVLFF,.,TRBV4-1,few,TRBJ2-2
TGTGCCAGCAGCTCTTGGGGGGCTGGCGGGAGTAAGCACGAGCAGTACTTC,CASSSWGAGGSKHEQYF,.,TRBV4-2,.,TRBJ2-7
TGCAGTGCTAGAAAAGCGGGAGCGGTTGAGACCCAGTACTTC,CSARKAGAVETQYF,TRBD2,TRBV20-1,.,TRBJ2-5
TGCGCCAGCAGCCATGAGGAGCGGGAGCGACTGTTTTTT,CASSHEERERLFF,.,TRBV5-1,.,TRBJ1-4
TGTGCCAGCAGCGCGACAGGGGGCTATCGCGAGCAGTACTTC,CASSATGGYREQYF,TRBD1,TRBV9,many,TRBJ2-7
TGCAGTACGTACAGGGGGATTCGGACAGATACGCAGTATTTT,CSTYRGIRTDTQYF,TRBD1,TRBV20-1,.,TRBJ2-3
TGTGCCAGCAGCTTCTGGGGACAGGGACCGGATACGCAGTATTTT,CASSFWGQGPDTQYF,TRBD1,TRBV5-6,few,TRBJ2-3
TGTGCCAGCAGCCAAGATCTTTCGGCCGGATACACTGAAGCTTTCTTT,CASSQDLSAGYTEAFF,.,TRBV4-2,few,TRBJ1-1
TGTGCCAGCAGTCCCCCGGGCGGGTACCGAGAGACCCAGTACTTC,CASSPPGGYRETQYF,.,TRBV27,many,TRBJ2-5
TGTGCCAGCAGCCCCCGCTGGGAGAACACCGGGGAGCTGTTTTTT,CASSPRWENTGELFF,.,TRBV11-2,few,TRBJ2-2
TGTGCCAGCAGCTCGTCACGGGCAGATACGCAGTATTTT,CASSSSRADTQYF,.,TRBV7-2,.,TRBJ2-3
TGTGCCAGCAGCTCCGACAGACACACCGGGGAGCTGTTTTTT,CASSSDRHTGELFF,.,TRBV13,many,TRBJ2-2
TGTGCCACCAGCAGAGCGGGGGGCACTGAAGCTTTCTTT,CATSRAGGTEAFF,.,TRBV15,.,TRBJ1-1
TGTGCCAGCAGCTCATATAGCGGGAGTTTCCCCCACGAGCAGTACTTC,CASSSYSGSFPHEQYF,TRBD2,TRBV12-3/TRBV12-4,.,TRBJ2-7